This T cell receptor (beta chain) was sequenced for a study of T cell repertoires in cytomegalovirus infection. Study-wide context: Public signatures in TCR beta pointed to CMV infection and matching HLA type. Findings and limits, study-wide: In two of eight donors, the top clonotype was HLA-C-restricted CMV-specific. Accumulated public TCR beta family frequency recognized individuals carrying CMV together with the relevant HLA.

The germline V and J ends were trimmed by 3 bases and 2 bases, with 7 bases remaining between them. The CDR3 runs to 14 residues. Germline CDR1 is SGHTA and CDR2 is FQGNSA. In its sample, this clonotype is medium-sized. What it recognizes is unknown. TCRdb itself ran the reads through MiXCR, one entry per CDR3 protein. Altogether approximately 240,000 distinct CDR3 sequences are present, more than 9% being singletons, with the ten largest covering approximately 1.6%. The V gene is TRBV7-2, the J gene TRBJ1-4, with unresolved D. The receptor comes from a human donor in good health (CMV status not recorded). Some clones in this sample may be carry-over from other donors' samples. Material for sequencing was PBMCs. The CDR3 nucleotides read TGTGCCAGCAGCTTGAGGAGGACTAATGAAAAACTGTTTTTT. It codes for CASSLRRTNEKLFF.